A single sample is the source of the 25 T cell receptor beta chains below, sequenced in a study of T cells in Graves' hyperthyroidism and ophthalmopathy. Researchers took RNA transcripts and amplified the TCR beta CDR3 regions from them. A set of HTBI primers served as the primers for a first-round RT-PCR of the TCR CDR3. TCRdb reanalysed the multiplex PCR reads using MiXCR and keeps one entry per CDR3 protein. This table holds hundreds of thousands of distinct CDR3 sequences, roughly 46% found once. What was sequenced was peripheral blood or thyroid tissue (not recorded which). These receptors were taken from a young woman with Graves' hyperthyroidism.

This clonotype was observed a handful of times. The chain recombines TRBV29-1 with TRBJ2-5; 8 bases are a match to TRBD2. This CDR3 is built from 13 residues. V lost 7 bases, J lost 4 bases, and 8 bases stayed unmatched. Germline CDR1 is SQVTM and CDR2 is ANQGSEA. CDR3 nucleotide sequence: TGCAGCGGGGAAAGCGGGAGAGGAGAGACCCAGTACTTC. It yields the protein CSGESGRGETQYF.

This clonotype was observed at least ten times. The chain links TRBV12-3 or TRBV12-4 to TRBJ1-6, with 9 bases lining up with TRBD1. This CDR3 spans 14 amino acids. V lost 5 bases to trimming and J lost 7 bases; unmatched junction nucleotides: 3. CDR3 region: CASSRGQGNSPLHF. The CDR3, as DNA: TGTGCCAGCAGTCGTGGACAGGGGAATTCACCCCTCCACTTT.

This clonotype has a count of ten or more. Written as DNA, the CDR3 is TGTGCCAGCAGCCCGGGTCCGGGCGAAGCTTTCTTT. Residues: CASSPGPGEAFF. V usage is TRBV7-9 and J usage is TRBJ1-1; D is uncertain. This CDR3 comprises 12 residues. Germline CDR1 and CDR2: SEHNR and FQNEAQ (reference sequence). The V end was cut by 5 bases, the J end by 8 bases, with 12 bases between.

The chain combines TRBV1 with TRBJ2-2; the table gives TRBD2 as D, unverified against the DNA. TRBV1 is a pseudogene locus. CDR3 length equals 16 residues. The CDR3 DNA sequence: TGCGCCAGCAGCCAAGGGACTAGCGGGAGGATCGGGGAGCTGTTTTTT. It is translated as CASSQGTSGRIGELFF.

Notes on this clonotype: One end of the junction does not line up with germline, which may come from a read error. CDR3 residues: CASSLGGQGDTQYF. The CDR3 DNA reads TGTGCTAGCAGCTTAGGGGGCCAGGGAGATACGCAGTACTTC. The gene calls are TRBV7-7 and TRBJ2-5; TRBD1 matches 7 bases. This CDR3 comprises 14 residues. Looked up from germline, CDR1 is SSHAT and CDR2 is FNYEAQ (reference sequence).

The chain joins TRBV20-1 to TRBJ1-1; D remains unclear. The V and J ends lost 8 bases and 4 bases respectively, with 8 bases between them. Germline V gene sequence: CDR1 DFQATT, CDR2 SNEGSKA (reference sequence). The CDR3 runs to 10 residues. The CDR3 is CSWVGTEAFF. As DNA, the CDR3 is TGCAGTTGGGTCGGCACTGAAGCTTTCTTT.

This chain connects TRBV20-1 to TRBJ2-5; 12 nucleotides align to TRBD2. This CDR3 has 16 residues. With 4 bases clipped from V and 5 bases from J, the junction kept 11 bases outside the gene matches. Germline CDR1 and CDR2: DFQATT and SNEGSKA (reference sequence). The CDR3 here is CSANLAGGPGVETQYF. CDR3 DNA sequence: TGCAGTGCTAACCTAGCGGGAGGGCCGGGTGTGGAGACCCAGTACTTC.

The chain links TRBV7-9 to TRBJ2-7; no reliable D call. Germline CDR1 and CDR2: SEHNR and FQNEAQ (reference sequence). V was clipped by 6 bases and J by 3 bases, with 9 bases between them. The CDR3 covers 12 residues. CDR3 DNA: TGTGCCAGCAGACAAGAGGACTACGAGCAGTACTTC. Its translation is CASRQEDYEQYF.

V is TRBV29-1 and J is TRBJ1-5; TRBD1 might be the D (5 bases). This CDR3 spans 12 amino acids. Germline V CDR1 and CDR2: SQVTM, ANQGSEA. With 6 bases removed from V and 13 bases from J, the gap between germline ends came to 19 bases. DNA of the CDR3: TGCAGCGTGCGGGACGGCACAGATACGCAGCATTTT. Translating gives CSVRDGTDTQHF.

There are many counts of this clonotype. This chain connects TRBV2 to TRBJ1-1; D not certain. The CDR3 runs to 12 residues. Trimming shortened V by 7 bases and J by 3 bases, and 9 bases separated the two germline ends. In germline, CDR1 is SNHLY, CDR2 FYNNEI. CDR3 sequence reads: CASTLTDTEAFF. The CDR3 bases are TGTGCCAGCACCCTAACTGACACTGAAGCTTTCTTT.

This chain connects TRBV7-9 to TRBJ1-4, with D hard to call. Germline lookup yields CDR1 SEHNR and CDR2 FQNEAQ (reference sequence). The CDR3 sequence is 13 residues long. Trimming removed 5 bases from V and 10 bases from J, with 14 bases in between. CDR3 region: CASSLGGAVKLFF. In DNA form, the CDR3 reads TGTGCCAGCAGCCTTGGCGGAGCGGTAAAACTGTTTTTT.

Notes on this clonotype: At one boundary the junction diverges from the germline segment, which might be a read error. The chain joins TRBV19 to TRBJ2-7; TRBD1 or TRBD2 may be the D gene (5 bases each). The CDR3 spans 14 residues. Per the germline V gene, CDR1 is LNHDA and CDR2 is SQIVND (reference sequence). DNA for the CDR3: TGTGCCAGTAGAACCGGGACGGGGCCCTACGAGCAGTCCTTC. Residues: CASRTGTGPYEQSF. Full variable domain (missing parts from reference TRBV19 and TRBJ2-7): DGGITQSPKYLFRKEGQNVTLSCEQNLNHDAMYWYRQDPGQGLRLIYYSQIVNDFQKGDIAEGYSVSREKKESFPLTVTSAQKNPTAFYLCASRTGTGPYEQSFGPGTRLTVT.

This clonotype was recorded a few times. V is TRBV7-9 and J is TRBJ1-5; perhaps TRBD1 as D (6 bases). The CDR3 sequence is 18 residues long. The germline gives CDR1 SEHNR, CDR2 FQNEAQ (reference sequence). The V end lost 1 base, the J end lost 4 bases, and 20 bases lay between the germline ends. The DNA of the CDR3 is TGTGCCAGCAGCTTAGTGGTCTCGGCAGGGGAGGTAAATCAGCCCCAGCATTTT. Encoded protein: CASSLVVSAGEVNQPQHF.

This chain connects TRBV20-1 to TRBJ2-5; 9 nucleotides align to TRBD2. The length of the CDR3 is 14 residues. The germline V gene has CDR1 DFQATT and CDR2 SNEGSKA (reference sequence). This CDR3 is CSAFSLAGRETQYF. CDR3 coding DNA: TGCAGCGCCTTTAGTCTAGCGGGGAGGGAGACCCAGTACTTC.

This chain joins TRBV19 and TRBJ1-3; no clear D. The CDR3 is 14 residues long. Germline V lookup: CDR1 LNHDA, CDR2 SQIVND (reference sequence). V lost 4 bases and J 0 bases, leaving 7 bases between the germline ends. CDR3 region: CASSTVDSGNTIYF. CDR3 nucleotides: TGTGCCAGTAGTACTGTTGACTCTGGAAACACCATATATTTT.

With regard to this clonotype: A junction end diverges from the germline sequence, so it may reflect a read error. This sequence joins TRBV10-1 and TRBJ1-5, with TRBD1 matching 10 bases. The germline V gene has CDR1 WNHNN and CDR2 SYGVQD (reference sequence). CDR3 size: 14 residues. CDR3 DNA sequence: TGTGCCATCAGTGAGACAGGGGGCAAACAGCCCCAGCATTTT. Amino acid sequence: CAISETGGKQPQHF.

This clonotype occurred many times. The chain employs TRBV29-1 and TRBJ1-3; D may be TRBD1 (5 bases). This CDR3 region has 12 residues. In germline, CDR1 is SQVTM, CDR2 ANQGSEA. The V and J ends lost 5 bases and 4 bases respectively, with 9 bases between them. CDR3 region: CSVPGDGNTIYF. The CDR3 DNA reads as TGCAGCGTTCCGGGGGACGGAAACACCATATATTTT.

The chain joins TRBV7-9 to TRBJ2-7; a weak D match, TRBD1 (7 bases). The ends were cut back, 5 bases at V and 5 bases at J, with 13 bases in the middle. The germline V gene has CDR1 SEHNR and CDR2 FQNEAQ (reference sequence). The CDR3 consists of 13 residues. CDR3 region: CASSPGRGDEQYF. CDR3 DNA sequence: TGTGCCAGCAGCCCGGGCAGGGGGGACGAGCAGTACTTC.

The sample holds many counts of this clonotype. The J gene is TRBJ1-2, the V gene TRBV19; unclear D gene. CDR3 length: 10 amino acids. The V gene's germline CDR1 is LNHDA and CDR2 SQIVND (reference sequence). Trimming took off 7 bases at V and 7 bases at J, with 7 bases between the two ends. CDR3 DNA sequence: TGTGCCAGTACCCCTAGTGGCTACACCTTC. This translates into CASTPSGYTF.

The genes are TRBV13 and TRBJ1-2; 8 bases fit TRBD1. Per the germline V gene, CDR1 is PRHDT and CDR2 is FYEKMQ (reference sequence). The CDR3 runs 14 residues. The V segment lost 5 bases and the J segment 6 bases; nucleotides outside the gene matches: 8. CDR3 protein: CASSQGDRRDGYTF. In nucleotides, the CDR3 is TGTGCCAGCAGCCAAGGGGACAGGCGTGATGGCTACACCTTC. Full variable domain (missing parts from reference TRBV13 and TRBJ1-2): AAGVIQSPRHLIKEKRETATLKCYPIPRHDTVYWYQQGPGQDPQFLISFYEKMQSDKGSIPDRFSAQQFSDYHSELNMSSLELGDSALYFCASSQGDRRDGYTFGSGTRLTVV.

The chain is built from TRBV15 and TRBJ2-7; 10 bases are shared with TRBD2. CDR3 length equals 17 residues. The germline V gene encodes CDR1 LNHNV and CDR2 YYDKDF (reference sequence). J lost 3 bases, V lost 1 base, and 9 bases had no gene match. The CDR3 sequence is CATSRVPQREGHYEQYF. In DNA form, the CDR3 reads TGTGCCACCAGCAGAGTCCCCCAGCGGGAGGGCCACTACGAGCAGTACTTC.

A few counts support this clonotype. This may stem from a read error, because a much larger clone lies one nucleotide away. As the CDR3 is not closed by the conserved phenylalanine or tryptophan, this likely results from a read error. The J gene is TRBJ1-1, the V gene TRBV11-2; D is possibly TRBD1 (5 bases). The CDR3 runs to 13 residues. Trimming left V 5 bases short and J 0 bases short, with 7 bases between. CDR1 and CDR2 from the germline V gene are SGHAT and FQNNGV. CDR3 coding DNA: TGTGCCAGCAGCCCCAGGGTGAACACTGAAGCTTTCCTT. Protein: CASSPRVNTEAFL.

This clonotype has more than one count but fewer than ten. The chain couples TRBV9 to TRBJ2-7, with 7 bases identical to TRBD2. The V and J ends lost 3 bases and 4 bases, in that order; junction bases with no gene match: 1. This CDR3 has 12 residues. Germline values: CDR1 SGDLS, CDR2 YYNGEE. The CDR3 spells CASSAGGYEQYF. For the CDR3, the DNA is TGTGCCAGCAGCGCGGGGGGATACGAGCAGTACTTC.

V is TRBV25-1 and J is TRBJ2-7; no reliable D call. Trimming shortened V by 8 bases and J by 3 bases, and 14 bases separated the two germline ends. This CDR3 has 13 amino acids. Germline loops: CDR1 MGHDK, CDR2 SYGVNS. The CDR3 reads CASVDQELYEQYF. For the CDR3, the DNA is TGTGCCAGCGTCGACCAGGAACTCTACGAGCAGTACTTC.

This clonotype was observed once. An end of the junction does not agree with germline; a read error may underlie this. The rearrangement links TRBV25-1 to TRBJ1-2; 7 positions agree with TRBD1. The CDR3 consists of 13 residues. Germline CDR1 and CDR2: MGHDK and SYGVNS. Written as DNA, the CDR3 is TGTGCTAGTGATTCGAAGGGGGCTAAAGGCTACACCTTT. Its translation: CASDSKGAKGYTF.